This TCR beta chain emerged from a study of blood T cell repertoires in COVID-19. At the level of the study: T cells, B-cell-depleted T cells, or PBMCs supplied cDNA or gDNA.

Original handling: The assay estimated nucleated cells by amplifying reference gene primers. Using immunoSEQ multiplex PCR, the repertoire was profiled, and TCRdb retains in-frame clones only, with some absent. D and trimming were read from the DNA, whereas the V and J calls and clone size are those reported in that table. The sample consists of more than 150,000 clones, roughly 87% of them appearing once. The CDR3 is 12 amino acids. CDR1 is LNHDA, CDR2 SQIVND, per germline (reference sequence). Between the trimmed V and J ends, which lost 3 bases and 5 bases, there was a span of 7 bases. The chain employs TRBV19 and TRBJ1-1; D is ambiguous. Sequencing was performed on PBMCs or T cells enriched from blood (not recorded which). This sequence originates from a woman aged 30 to 39 who had recovered from COVID-19. The CDR3 region is CASSMSKTEAFF. CDR3 DNA: TGTGCCAGTAGTATGAGTAAGACTGAAGCTTTCTTT.